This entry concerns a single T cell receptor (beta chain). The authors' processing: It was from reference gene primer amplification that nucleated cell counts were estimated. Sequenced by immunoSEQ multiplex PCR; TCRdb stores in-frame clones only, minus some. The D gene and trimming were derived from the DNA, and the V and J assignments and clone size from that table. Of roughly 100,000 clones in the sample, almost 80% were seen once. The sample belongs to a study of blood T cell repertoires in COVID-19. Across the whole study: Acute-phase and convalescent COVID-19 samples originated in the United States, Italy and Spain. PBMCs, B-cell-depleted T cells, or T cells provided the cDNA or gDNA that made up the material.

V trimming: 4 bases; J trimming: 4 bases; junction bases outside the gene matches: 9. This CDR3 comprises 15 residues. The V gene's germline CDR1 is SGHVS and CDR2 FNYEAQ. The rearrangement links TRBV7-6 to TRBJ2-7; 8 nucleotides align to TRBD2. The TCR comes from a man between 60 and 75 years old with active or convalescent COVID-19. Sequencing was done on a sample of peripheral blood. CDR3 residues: CASSSYAPGGYEQYF. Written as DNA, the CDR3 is TGTGCCAGCAGCTCATACGCGCCGGGGGGGTACGAGCAGTACTTC.